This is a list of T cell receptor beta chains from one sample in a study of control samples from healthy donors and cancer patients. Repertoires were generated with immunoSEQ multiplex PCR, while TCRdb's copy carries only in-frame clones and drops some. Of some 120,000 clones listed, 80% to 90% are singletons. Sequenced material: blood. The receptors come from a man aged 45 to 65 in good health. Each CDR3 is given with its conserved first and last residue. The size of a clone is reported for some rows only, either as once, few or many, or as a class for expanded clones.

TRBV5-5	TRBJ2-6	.	CASSFRGLDSGANVLTF
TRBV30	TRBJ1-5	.	CAWSIPNQPQHF
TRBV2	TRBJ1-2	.	CASSETPGYGYTF
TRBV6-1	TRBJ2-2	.	CASSESGTGELFF
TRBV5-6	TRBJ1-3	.	CASSLRWFLGSGNTIYF
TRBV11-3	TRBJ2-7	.	CASSLGRRRGQASYEQYF
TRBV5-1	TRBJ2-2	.	CASTPGRAPATGELFF
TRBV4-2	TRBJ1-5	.	CASSQDRGTNQPQHF
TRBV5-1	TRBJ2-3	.	CASSLEQGVDTQYF
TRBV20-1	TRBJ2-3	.	CSASQSDTQYF
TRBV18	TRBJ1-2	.	CASSPQGGNGYTF
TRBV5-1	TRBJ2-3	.	CASSLDGQGSGTDTQYF
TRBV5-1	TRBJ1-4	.	CASSLVGTREEKLFF
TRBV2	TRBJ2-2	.	CASSEQTTGELFF
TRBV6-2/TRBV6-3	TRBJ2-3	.	CASSYTGRPDTQYF
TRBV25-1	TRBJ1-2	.	CASSETGTAYGYTF
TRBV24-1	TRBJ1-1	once	CATNAGMNTEAFF
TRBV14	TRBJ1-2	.	CASSQGTDYYGYTF
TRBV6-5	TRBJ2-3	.	CASSYSGGTDTQYF
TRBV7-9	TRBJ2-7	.	CASSLDLTYEQYF
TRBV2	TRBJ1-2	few	CASSKLPPGGWSGYTF
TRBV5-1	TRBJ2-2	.	CASSLRGGITGELFF
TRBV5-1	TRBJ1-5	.	CASSLGEGNQPQHF
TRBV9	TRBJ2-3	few	CASSLNGASGSTDTQYF
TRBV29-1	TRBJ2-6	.	CSVVDNPSSGANVLTF
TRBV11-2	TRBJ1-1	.	CASSFSENTEAFF
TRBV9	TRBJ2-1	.	CASSVAGTDYNEQFF
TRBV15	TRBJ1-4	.	CATSRGQGGKLFF
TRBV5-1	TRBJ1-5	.	CASAGGTGDQPQHF
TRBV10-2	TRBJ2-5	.	CASRLGSGGAETQYF
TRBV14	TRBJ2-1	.	CASSQEPPSYNEQFF
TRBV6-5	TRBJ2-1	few	CASTMAGASNEQFF
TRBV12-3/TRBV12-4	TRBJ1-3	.	CASSFGRNTIYF
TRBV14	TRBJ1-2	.	CASSKSTREDGDYGYTF
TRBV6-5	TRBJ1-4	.	CASSPWTGRKLFF
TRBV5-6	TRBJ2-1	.	CASSRTSGGENEQFF
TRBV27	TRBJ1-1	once	CASSTPGFTEAFF
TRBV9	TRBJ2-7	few	CASSATGEREQYF
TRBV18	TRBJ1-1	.	CASSPPQGTEAFF
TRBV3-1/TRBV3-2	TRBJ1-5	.	CASSPHRDLNQPQHF
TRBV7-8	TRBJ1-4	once	CASSLQATNEKLFF
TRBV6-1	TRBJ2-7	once	CASSGTRLAGGPSYEQYF
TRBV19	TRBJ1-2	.	CASRPDSLANYGYTF
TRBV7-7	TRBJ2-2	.	CASSFKVGGELFF
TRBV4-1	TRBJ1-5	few	CASSPGQGNQPQHF
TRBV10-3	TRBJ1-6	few	CAISESGRVGANSPLHF
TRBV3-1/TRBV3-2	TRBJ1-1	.	CASSQDVEGWTEAFF
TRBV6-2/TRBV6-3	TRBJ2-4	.	CASSPPTGLPAKNIQYF